The TCR beta chain described here comes from a study of shared clonotypes between healthy human individuals. About this clone: Its antigen remains unidentified.

The method was immunoSEQ multiplex PCR; TCRdb's version includes in-frame clones alone and lacks a portion of them. Seen here are about 1.5 million clones, roughly 96% observed once, and the top ten hold over 1%. General observations from the study: Sequencing depth was expected to affect clonotype sharing among donors.

The specimen was naive CD4+ T cells sorted from blood. Regarding subset: CD45RA+ positively selected. The source of this sequence is a man between 25 and 39 years old in good health.

The CDR3 loop reads CASGTFYGYTF. For the CDR3, the DNA is TGTGCCAGCGGGACATTCTATGGCTACACCTTC. This chain uses TRBV6-5 with TRBJ1-2; TRBD1 is a possible D gene (6 bases). V was shortened by 8 bases and J by 4 bases, with 8 bases between the two germline ends. CDR3 size: 11 residues. Per germline, CDR1 MNHEY and CDR2 SVGAGI.